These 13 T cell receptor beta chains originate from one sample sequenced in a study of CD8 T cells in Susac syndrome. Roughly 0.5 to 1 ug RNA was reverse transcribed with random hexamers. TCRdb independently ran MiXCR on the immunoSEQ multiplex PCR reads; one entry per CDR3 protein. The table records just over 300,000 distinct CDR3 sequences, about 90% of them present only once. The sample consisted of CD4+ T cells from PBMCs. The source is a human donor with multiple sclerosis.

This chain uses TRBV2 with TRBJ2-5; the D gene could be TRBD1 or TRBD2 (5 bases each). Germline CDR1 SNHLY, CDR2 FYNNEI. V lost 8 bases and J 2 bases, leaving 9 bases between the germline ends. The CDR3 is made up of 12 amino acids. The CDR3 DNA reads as TGTGCCAGCGGGACCGGGCAAGAGACCCAGTACTTC. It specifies CASGTGQETQYF.

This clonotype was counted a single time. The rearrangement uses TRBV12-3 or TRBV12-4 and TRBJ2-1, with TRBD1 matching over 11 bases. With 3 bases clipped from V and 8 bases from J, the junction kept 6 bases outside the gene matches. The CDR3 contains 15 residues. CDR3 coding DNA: TGTGCCAGCAGTTTTGGACAGGGGGCAGGGCATGAGCAGTTCTTC. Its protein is CASSFGQGAGHEQFF.

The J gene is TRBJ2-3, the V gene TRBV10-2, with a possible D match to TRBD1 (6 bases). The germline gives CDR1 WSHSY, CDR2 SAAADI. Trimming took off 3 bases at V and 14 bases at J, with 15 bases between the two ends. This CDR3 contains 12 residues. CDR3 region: CASSDWQGNRYF. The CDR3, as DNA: TGCGCCAGCAGTGATTGGCAGGGGAATCGGTATTTT.

Written as DNA, the CDR3 is TGTGCCTTAAGTCCCCCGTACTGGGACTTATCGTCCTACGAGCAGTACTTC. It translates to CALSPPYWDLSSYEQYF. This chain connects TRBV2 to TRBJ2-7, with a weak D call TRBD2 (6 bases). This CDR3 is 17 amino acids long. Germline assignment: CDR1 SNHLY and CDR2 FYNNEI. V was shortened by 11 bases and J by 1 base, with 27 bases between the two germline ends. The full variable domain, with the rest looked up from reference TRBV2 and TRBJ2-7, is EPEVTQTPSHQVTQMGQEVILRCVPISNHLYFYWYRQILGQKVEFLVSFYNNEISEKSEIFDDQFSVERPDGSNFTLKIRSTKLEDSAMYFCALSPPYWDLSSYEQYFGPGTRLTVT.

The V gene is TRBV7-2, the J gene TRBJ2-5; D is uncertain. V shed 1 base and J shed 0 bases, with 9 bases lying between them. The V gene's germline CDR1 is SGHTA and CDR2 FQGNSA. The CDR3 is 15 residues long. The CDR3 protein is CASSLGYGDQETQYF. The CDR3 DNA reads TGTGCCAGCAGCTTAGGGTATGGGGACCAAGAGACCCAGTACTTC.

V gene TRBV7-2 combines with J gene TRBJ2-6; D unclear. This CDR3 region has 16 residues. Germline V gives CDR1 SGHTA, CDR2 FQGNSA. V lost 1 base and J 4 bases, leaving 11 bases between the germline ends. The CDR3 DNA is TGTGCCAGCAGCTTAGACGGTGCTCTAGGGGCCAACGTCCTGACTTTC. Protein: CASSLDGALGANVLTF. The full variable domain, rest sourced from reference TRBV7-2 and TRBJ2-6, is GAGVSQSPSNKVTEKGKDVELRCDPISGHTALYWYRQSLGQGLEFLIYFQGNSAPDKSGLPSDRFSAERTGGSVSTLTIQRTQQEDSAVYLCASSLDGALGANVLTFGAGSRLTVL.

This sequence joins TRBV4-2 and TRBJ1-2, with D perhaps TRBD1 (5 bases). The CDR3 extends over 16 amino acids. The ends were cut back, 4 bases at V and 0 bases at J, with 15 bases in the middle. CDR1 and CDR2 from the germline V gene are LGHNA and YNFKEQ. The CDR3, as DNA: TGTGCCAGCAGCCCGGGGGGAGGTACATCTAACTATGGCTACACCTTC. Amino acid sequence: CASSPGGGTSNYGYTF.

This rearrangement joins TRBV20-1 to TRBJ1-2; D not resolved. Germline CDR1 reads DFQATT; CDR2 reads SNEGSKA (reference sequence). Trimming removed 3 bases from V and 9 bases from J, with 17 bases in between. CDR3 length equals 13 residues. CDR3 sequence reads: CSARSDTGRSYTF. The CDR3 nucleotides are TGCAGTGCTAGGAGTGATACCGGGCGTAGCTACACCTTC.

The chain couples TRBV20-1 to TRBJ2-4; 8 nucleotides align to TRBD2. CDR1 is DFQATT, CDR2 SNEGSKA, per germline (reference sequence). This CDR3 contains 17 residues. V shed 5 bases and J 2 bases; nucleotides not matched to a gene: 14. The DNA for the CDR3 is TGCAGTGCTGGGCACTCCGGGACTAGGGGGTCCAAAAACATTCAGTACTTC. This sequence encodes CSAGHSGTRGSKNIQYF.

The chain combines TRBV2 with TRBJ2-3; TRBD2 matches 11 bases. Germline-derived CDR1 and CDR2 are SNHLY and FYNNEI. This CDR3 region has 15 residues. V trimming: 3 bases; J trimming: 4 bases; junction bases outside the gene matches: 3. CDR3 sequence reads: CASSDRSGRADTQYF. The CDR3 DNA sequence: TGTGCCAGCAGTGATCGTAGCGGGAGGGCAGATACGCAGTATTTT.

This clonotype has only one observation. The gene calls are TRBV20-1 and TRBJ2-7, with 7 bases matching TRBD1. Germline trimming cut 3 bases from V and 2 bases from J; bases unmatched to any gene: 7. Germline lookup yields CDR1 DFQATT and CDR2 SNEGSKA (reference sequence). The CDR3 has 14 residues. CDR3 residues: CSASPGTVAYEQYF. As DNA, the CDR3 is TGCAGTGCTAGCCCCGGGACAGTCGCCTACGAGCAGTACTTC.

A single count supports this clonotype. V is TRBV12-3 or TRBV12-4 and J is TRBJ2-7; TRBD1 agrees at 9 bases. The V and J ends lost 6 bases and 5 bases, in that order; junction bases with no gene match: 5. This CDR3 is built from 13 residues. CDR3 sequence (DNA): TGTGCCAGCAGGGGGGACAGGGAAAACGAGCAGTACTTC. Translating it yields CASRGDRENEQYF.

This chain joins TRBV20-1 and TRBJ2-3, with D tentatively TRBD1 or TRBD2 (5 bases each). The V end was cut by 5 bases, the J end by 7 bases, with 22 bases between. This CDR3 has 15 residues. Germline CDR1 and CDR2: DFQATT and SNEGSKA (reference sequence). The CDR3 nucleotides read TGCAGTGCTCCCCCCGGGACCTCGGCTAGCAATACGCAGTATTTT. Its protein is CSAPPGTSASNTQYF.